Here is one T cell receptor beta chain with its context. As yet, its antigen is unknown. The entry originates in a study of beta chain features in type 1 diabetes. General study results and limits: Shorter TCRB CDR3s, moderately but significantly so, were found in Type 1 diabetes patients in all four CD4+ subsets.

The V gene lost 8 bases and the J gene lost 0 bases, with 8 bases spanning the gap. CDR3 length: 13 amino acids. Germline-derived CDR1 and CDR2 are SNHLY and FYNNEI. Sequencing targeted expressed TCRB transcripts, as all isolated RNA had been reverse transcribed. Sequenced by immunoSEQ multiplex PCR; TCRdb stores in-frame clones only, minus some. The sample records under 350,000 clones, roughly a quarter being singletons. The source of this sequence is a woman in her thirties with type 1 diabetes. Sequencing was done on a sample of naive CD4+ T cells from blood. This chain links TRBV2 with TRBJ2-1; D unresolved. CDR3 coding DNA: TGTGCCAGCGCGAGACTCTCCTACAATGAGCAGTTCTTC. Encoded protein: CASARLSYNEQFF. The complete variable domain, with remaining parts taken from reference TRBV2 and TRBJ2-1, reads EPEVTQTPSHQVTQMGQEVILRCVPISNHLYFYWYRQILGQKVEFLVSFYNNEISEKSEIFDDQFSVERPDGSNFTLKIRSTKLEDSAMYFCASARLSYNEQFFGPGTRLTVL.